The 20 T cell receptor beta chains below were found in one sample sequenced in a study of Graves' ophthalmopathy and Graves' hyperthyroidism. RNA transcripts were the template, and TCR beta CDR3 regions were amplified from them. An initial RT-PCR round employing HTBI primers preceded a second-round multiplex PCR. Using its own MiXCR run on the multiplex PCR reads, TCRdb lists one record per CDR3 protein. The table has about 220,000 distinct CDR3 sequences, roughly 21% seen once. Source material: peripheral blood. The receptor source for this set is a woman aged 45-65 years with Graves' ophthalmopathy.

This clonotype showed up many times. This chain joins TRBV28 and TRBJ1-1; the D gene is possibly TRBD1 (5 bases). The CDR3 runs 14 residues. V was trimmed by 7 bases and J by 5 bases, leaving 17 bases between them. Germline values: CDR1 MDHEN, CDR2 SYDVKM. In nucleotides, the CDR3 is TGTGCCAGCACCATCCCGGGGGGGAGGACTGAAGCTTTCTTT. It specifies CASTIPGGRTEAFF.

V usage is TRBV29-1 and J usage is TRBJ1-2; D perhaps matches TRBD1 (5 bases). The CDR3 runs to 11 residues. V gave up 3 bases and J gave up 14 bases, with 16 bases separating them. Germline V gene lookup returns CDR1 SQVTM and CDR2 ANQGSEA. The CDR3 DNA is TGCAGCGTTGAGTTCTGGGGGATACCAACCTTC. This translates into CSVEFWGIPTF.

This clonotype was detected ten times or more. The V call is TRBV7-6, the J call TRBJ2-7; D gene ambiguous. Germline CDR1 is SGHVS and CDR2 is FNYEAQ. The V and J ends lost 1 base and 0 bases respectively, with 10 bases between them. The CDR3 runs 15 residues. The DNA of the CDR3 is TGTGCCAGCAGCTTAGAAATTAATCCCTCCTACGAGCAGTACTTC. It codes for CASSLEINPSYEQYF. Filled out from reference TRBV7-6 and TRBJ2-7, the complete variable domain reads GAGVSQSPRYKVTKRGQDVALRCDPISGHVSLYWYRQALGQGPEFLTYFNYEAQQDKSGLPNDRFSAERPEGSISTLTIQRTEQRDSAMYRCASSLEINPSYEQYFGPGTRLTVT.

This clonotype was counted a few times. The chain employs TRBV9 and TRBJ2-7; the match to TRBD2 covers 11 bases. This CDR3 has 20 amino acids. Losses at the gene ends were 3 bases for V and 2 bases for J; bases not matched to a gene: 19. Germline CDR1 and CDR2: SGDLS and YYNGEE. CDR3 protein: CASSASPGTSGVGATYEQYF. The CDR3 coding sequence is TGTGCCAGCAGCGCGTCCCCTGGGACTAGCGGAGTTGGAGCTACCTACGAGCAGTACTTC.

This clonotype was seen only a few times. V gene TRBV12-3 or TRBV12-4 combines with J gene TRBJ2-1, with 10 bases fitting TRBD2. This CDR3 spans 15 amino acids. Trimming cost V 2 bases and J 12 bases; bases outside gene matches: 10. Written as DNA, the CDR3 is TGTGCCAGCAGTTTATCCCTAGCGGGAGATCAGTTGCAGTTCTTC. Translating gives CASSLSLAGDQLQFF.

This clonotype was observed at least ten times. The chain has TRBV27 and TRBJ1-2, with D possibly matching TRBD1 (5 bases). The CDR3 loop spans 13 amino acids. V was clipped by 5 bases and J by 5 bases, with 12 bases between them. Germline-derived CDR1 and CDR2 are MNHEY and SMNVEV (reference sequence). CDR3 amino acids: CASSPGSLYGYTF. CDR3 nucleotides: TGTGCCAGCAGTCCAGGGAGCCTTTATGGCTACACCTTC.

This clonotype was observed many times. This CDR3 is CATKTSGGNDGELFF. CDR3 nucleotide sequence: TGTGCCACAAAAACTAGCGGGGGAAACGACGGGGAGCTGTTTTTT. The chain recombines TRBV6-2 or TRBV6-3 with TRBJ2-2, with 11 bases identical to TRBD2. Germline loops: CDR1 MNHEY, CDR2 SVGEGT. The V and J ends lost 10 bases and 7 bases, in that order; junction bases with no gene match: 11. The CDR3 sequence is 15 residues long.

This clonotype has at least ten counts. V and J are TRBV29-1 and TRBJ2-5; 7 bases align to TRBD1. Germline lookup yields CDR1 SQVTM and CDR2 ANQGSEA. The CDR3 loop spans 16 amino acids. V lost 7 bases to trimming and J lost 0 bases; unmatched junction nucleotides: 14. CDR3: CSAWLTPGTDQETQYF. The CDR3 nucleotides read TGCAGCGCCTGGCTTACTCCCGGGACAGACCAAGAGACCCAGTACTTC.

This clonotype was found many times. The genes are TRBV18 and TRBJ2-5, with D unclear. The V gene lost 8 bases and the J gene lost 1 base, with 8 bases spanning the gap. This CDR3 spans 12 amino acids. Germline loops: CDR1 KGHSH, CDR2 LQKENI. The CDR3, as DNA: TGTGCCAGCGGCTACCTCCAAGAGACCCAGTACTTC. Protein sequence: CASGYLQETQYF.

This chain uses TRBV20-1 with TRBJ1-6, with 7 bases lining up with TRBD1. J lost 8 bases, V lost 6 bases, and 7 bases had no gene match. CDR1 and CDR2 (germline): DFQATT, SNEGSKA (reference sequence). This CDR3 has 13 residues. CDR3 sequence (DNA): TGCAGTGCCAGGGGGGGAGTTTATTCACCCCTCCACTTT. This encodes CSARGGVYSPLHF.

This clonotype appeared many times. The genes are TRBV6-2 or TRBV6-3 and TRBJ1-6, with 9 bases fitting TRBD1. The ends lost 5 bases at V and 5 bases at J; junction bases unmatched: 13. The CDR3 runs to 18 residues. Per germline, CDR1 MNHEY and CDR2 SVGEGT. The CDR3 loop reads CASSPPRPGTGHNSPLHF. In DNA form, the CDR3 reads TGTGCCAGCAGTCCTCCGCGGCCCGGGACAGGGCATAATTCACCCCTCCACTTT.

The chain is built from TRBV4-1 and TRBJ1-6, with a possible D match to TRBD1 (5 bases). The CDR3 runs 16 residues. Trimming left V 4 bases short and J 9 bases short, with 19 bases between. Germline CDR1 is MGHRA and CDR2 is YSYEKL. The CDR3 region has the DNA TGCGCCAGCAGCCGAGAGGTAGGGGCAGTAAGTTCACCCCTCCACTTT. This translates into CASSREVGAVSSPLHF.

This clonotype was seen many times. The rearrangement joins TRBV12-3 or TRBV12-4 to TRBJ2-3; D gene uncertain. The CDR3 covers 14 residues. Between the trimmed V and J ends, which lost 3 bases and 7 bases, there was a span of 14 bases. This CDR3 is CASSLSRNPNTQYF. In DNA form, the CDR3 reads TGTGCCAGCAGTTTGTCCAGGAACCCGAATACGCAGTATTTT.

The table lists this clonotype with many counts. The DNA for the CDR3 is TGTGCCAGCAGCCTTCGGACGTATGGCTACACCTTC. Translation gives CASSLRTYGYTF. This chain joins TRBV7-2 and TRBJ1-2; D not certain. V was clipped by 5 bases and J by 5 bases, with 9 bases between them. CDR1 and CDR2 (germline): SGHTA, FQGNSA. The CDR3 loop spans 12 amino acids.

This clonotype was seen many times. The J gene is TRBJ2-7, the V gene TRBV6-1; no clear D gene. V was trimmed by 6 bases and J by 4 bases, leaving 13 bases between them. There are 13 residues in the CDR3. In germline, CDR1 is MNHNS, CDR2 SASEGT. CDR3 in amino acids: CASRPVGVYEQYF. The CDR3 nucleotides read TGTGCCAGCAGGCCAGTGGGTGTTTACGAGCAGTACTTC.

This clonotype was seen many times. The chain links TRBV20-1 to TRBJ2-7; D could derive from TRBD1 or TRBD2 (6 bases each). This CDR3 comprises 14 residues. Germline values: CDR1 DFQATT, CDR2 SNEGSKA (reference sequence). Trimming took off 5 bases at V and 0 bases at J, with 14 bases between the two ends. The CDR3 protein is CSAARGLSSYEQYF. CDR3 DNA: TGCAGTGCTGCACGGGGGCTGAGCTCCTACGAGCAGTACTTC.

This clonotype was counted between two and nine times. V is TRBV11-2 and J is TRBJ2-3; the match to TRBD1 covers 9 bases. The CDR3 contains 15 residues. V lost 7 bases and J lost 3; bases outside the gene matches: 8. The germline gives CDR1 SGHAT, CDR2 FQNNGV. The CDR3, as DNA: TGTGCCAGCACTTTACAGGGGGCTTATACAGATACGCAGTATTTT. Translation gives CASTLQGAYTDTQYF.

Only one count was recorded for this clonotype. The chain uses TRBV12-3 or TRBV12-4 and TRBJ2-5; the D gene is possibly TRBD1 (5 bases). The CDR3 is 13 amino acids. V lost 3 bases, J lost 5 bases, and 10 bases lay in between. This CDR3 reads CASSFVTVETQYF. CDR3 in DNA: TGTGCCAGCAGTTTCGTGACAGTCGAGACCCAGTACTTC.

This clonotype was counted a few times. CDR3 amino acids: CASSRQGRRETQYF. DNA for the CDR3: TGTGCCAGCAGTAGACAGGGTCGACGAGAGACCCAGTACTTC. The rearrangement uses TRBV2 and TRBJ2-5; 7 nucleotides match TRBD1. Germline CDR1 is SNHLY and CDR2 is FYNNEI. Trimming removed 5 bases from V and 4 bases from J; junction bases left unmatched: 7. The CDR3 is made up of 14 amino acids.

This clonotype was counted at least ten times. The genes are TRBV20-1 and TRBJ2-7; the D is unclear. Trimming pared 2 bases from V and 5 bases from J, leaving 13 bases between. Germline loops: CDR1 DFQATT, CDR2 SNEGSKA (reference sequence). The CDR3 covers 13 residues. The chain's CDR3 is CSARRFGTDEQYF. The CDR3 DNA sequence: TGCAGTGCTAGACGTTTTGGTACCGACGAGCAGTACTTC.